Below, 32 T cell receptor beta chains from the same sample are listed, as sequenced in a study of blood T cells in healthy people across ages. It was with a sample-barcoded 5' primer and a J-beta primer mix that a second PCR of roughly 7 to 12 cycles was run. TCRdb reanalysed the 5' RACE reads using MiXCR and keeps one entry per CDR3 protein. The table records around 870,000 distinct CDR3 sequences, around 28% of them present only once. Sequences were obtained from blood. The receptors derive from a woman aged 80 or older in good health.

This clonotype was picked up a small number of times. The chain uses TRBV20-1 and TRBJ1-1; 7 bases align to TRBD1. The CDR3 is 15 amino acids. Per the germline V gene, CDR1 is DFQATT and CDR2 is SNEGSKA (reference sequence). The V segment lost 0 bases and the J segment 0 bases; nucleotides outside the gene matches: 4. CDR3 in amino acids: CSARELGTVNTEAFF. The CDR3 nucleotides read TGCAGTGCTAGAGAACTCGGGACAGTGAACACTGAAGCTTTCTTT.

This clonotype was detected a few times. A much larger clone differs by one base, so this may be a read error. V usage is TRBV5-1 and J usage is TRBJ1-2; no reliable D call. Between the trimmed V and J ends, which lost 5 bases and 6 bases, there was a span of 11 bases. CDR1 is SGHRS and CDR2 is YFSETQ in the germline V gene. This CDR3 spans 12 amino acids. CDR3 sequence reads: CASSDAINGYTF. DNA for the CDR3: TGCGCCAGCAGTGACGCGATTAATGGCTACACCTTC.

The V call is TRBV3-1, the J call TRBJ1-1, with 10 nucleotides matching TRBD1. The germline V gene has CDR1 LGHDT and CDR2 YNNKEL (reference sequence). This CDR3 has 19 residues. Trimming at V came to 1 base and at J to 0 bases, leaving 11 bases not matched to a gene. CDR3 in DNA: TGTGCCAGCAGCCAAGCCGTCCGGGACAGGGGTCGCATGAACACTGAAGCTTTCTTT. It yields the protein CASSQAVRDRGRMNTEAFF. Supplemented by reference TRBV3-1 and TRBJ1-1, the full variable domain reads DTAVSQTPKYLVTQMGNDKSIKCEQNLGHDTMYWYKQDSKKFLKIMFSYNNKELIINETVPNRFSPKSPDKAHLNLHINSLELGDSAVYFCASSQAVRDRGRMNTEAFFGQGTRLTVV.

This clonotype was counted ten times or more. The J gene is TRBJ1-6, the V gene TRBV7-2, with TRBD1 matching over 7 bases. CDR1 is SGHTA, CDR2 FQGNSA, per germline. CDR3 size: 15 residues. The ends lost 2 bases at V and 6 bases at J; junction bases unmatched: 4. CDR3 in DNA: TGTGCCAGCAGCTTATCACAGGGGAGTAATTCACCCCTCCACTTT. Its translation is CASSLSQGSNSPLHF.

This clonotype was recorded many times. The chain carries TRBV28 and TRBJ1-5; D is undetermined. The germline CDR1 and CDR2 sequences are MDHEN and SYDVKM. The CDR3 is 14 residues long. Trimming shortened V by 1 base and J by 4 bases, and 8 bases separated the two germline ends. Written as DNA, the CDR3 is TGTGCCAGCAGTTTATATGACAAAAATCAGCCCCAGCATTTT. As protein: CASSLYDKNQPQHF.

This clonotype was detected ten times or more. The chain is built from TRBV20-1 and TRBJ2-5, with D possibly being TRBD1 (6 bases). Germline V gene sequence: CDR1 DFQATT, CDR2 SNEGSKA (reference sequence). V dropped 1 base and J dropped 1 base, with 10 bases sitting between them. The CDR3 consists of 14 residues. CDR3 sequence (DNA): TGCAGTGCTAGAGGAAGGGGGTCCCAAGAGACCCAGTACTTC. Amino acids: CSARGRGSQETQYF.

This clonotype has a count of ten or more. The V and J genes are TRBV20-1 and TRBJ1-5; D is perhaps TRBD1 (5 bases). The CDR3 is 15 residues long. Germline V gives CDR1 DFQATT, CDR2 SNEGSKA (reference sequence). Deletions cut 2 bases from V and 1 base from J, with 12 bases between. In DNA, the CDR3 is TGCAGTGCTAGATACAACCGGGACAGCAATCAGCCCCAGCATTTT. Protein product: CSARYNRDSNQPQHF.

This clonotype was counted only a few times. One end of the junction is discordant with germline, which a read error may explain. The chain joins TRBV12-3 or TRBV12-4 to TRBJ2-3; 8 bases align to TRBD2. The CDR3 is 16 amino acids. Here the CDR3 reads CASSLAAGVRADTQYF. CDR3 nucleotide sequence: TGTGCCAGCAGTTTAGCAGCGGGGGTTAGGGCAGACACGCAGTATTTT.

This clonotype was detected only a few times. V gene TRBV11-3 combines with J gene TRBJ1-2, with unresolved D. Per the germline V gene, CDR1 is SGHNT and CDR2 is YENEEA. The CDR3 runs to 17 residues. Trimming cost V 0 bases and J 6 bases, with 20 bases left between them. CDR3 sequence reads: CASSLDNGFRASDGYTF. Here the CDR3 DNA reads TGTGCCAGCAGCTTAGATAACGGTTTTAGGGCCTCGGATGGCTACACCTTC.

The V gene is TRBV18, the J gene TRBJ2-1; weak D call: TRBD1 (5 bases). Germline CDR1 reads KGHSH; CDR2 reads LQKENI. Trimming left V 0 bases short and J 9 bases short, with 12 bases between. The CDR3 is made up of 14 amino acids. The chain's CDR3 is CASSPPVRESEQFF. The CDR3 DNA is TGTGCCAGCTCACCACCCGTCAGGGAATCTGAGCAGTTCTTC.

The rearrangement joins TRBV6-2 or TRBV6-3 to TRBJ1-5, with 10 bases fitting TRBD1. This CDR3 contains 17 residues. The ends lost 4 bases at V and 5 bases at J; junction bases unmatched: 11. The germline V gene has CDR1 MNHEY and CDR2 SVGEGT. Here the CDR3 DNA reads TGTGCCAGCAGTTTATACTCCGGGACAGGGGAGTATCAGCCCCAGCATTTT. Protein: CASSLYSGTGEYQPQHF.

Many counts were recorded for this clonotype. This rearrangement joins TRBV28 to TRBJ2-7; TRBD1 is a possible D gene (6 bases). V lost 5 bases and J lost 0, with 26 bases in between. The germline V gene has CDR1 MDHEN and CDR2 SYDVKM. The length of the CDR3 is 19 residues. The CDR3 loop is CASSPLRGPQGTYSYEQYF. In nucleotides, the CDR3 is TGTGCCAGCAGTCCACTCAGGGGACCGCAGGGAACGTACTCCTACGAGCAGTACTTC. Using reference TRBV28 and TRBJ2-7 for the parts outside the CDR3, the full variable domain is DVKVTQSSRYLVKRTGEKVFLECVQDMDHENMFWYRQDPGLGLRLIYFSYDVKMKEKGDIPEGYSVSREKKERFSLILESASTNQTSMYLCASSPLRGPQGTYSYEQYFGPGTRLTVT.

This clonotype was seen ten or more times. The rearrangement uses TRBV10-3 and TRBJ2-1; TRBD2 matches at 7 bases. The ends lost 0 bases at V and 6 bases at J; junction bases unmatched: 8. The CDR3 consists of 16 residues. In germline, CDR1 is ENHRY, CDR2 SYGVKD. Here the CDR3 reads CAISESGAGIGNEQFF. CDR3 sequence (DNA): TGTGCCATCAGTGAGTCGGGAGCGGGGATAGGCAATGAGCAGTTCTTC.

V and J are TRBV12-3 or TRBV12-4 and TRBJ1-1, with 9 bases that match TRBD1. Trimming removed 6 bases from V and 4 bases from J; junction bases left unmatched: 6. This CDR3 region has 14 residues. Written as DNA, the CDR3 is TGTGCCAGCAGACTCGGGACAGGGCTCACTGAAGCTTTCTTT. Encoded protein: CASRLGTGLTEAFF.

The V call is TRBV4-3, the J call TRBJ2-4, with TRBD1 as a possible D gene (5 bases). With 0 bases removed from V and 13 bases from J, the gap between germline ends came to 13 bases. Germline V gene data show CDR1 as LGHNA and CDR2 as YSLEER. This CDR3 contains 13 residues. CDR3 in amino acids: CASSQDQGYKQYF. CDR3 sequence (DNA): TGCGCCAGCAGCCAAGATCAGGGCTACAAGCAGTACTTC.

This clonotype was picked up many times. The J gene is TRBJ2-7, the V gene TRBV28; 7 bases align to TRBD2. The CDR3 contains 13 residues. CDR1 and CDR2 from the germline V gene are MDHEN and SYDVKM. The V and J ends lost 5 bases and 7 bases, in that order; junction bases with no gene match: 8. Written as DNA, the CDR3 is TGTGCCAGCAGTCCCCCGGGGGGTCGGGAGCAGTACTTC. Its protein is CASSPPGGREQYF.

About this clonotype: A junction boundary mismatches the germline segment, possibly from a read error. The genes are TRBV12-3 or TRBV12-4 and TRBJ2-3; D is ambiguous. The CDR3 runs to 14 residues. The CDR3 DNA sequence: TGTGCCAGCAGTCCGGGCCTCATAACAGATGCGCAGTATTTT. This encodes CASSPGLITDAQYF.

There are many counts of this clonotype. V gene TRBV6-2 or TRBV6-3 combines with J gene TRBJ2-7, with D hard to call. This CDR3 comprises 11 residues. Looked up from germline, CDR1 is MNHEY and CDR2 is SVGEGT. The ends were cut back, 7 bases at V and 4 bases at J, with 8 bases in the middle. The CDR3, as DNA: TGTGCCAGCATGAAGGAGTACGAGCAGTACTTC. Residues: CASMKEYEQYF.

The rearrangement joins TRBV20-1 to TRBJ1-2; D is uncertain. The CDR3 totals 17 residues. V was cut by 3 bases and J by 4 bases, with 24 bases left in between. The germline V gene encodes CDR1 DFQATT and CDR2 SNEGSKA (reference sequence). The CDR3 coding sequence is TGCAGTGCTAGCTCCGGACCTTCGGTCTTAACCGGCTATGGCTACACCTTC. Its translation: CSASSGPSVLTGYGYTF.

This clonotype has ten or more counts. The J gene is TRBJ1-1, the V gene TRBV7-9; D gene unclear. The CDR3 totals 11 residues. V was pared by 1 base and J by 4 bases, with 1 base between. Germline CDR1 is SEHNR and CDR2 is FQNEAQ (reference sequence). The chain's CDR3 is CASSLVTEAFF. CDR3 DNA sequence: TGTGCCAGCAGCTTAGTCACTGAAGCTTTCTTT.

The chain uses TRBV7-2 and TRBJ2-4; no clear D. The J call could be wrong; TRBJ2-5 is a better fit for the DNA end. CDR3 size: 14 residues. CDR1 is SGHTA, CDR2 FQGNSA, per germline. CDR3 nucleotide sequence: TGTGCCAGCAGCTTGGACGGTACTCTTGTGACCCAGTACTTC. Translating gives CASSLDGTLVTQYF.

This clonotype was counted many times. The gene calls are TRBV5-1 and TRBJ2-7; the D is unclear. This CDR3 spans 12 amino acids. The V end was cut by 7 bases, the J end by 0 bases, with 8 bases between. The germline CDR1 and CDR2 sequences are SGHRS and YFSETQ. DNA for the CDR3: TGCGCCAGCGGCCGTTCCTCCTACGAGCAGTACTTC. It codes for CASGRSSYEQYF.

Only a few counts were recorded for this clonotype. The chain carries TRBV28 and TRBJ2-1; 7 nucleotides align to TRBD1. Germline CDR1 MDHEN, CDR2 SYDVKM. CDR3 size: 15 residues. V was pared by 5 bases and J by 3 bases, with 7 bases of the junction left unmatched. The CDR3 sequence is CASSPFDRDYNEQFF. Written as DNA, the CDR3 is TGTGCCAGCAGTCCCTTTGACAGGGACTACAATGAGCAGTTCTTC.

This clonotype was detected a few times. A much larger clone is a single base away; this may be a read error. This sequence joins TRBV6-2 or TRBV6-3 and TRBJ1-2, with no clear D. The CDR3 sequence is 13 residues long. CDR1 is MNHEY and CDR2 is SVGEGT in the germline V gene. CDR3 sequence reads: CASGYSTEFGYTF. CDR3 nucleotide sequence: TGTGCCAGCGGTTATTCTACAGAGTTTGGCTACACCTTC.

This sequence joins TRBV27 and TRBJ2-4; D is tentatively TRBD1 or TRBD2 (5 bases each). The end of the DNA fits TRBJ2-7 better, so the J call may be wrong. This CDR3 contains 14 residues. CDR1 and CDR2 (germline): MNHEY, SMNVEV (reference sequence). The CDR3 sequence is CASSWVGGDGEQYF. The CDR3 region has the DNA TGTGCCAGCAGTTGGGTTGGTGGGGACGGCGAGCAGTACTTC.

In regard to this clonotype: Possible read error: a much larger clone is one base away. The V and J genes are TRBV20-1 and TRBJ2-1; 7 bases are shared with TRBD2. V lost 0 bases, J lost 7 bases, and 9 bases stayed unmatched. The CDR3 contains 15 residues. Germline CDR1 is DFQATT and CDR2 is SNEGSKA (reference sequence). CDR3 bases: TGCAGTGCTAGAGATACGAGGGAGGGCCTGAATGAGCAGTTCTTC. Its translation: CSARDTREGLNEQFF.

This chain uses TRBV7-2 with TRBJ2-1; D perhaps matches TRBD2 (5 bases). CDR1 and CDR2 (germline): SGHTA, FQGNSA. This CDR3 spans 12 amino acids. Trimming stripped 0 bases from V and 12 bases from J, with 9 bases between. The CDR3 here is CASSLALGRQFF. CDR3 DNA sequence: TGTGCCAGCAGCTTAGCCCTGGGGAGGCAGTTCTTC.

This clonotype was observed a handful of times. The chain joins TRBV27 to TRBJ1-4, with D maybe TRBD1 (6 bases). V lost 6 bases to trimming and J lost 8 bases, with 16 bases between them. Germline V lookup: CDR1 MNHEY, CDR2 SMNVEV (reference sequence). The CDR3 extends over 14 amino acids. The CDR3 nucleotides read TGTGCCAGCAGACCTACAGGGAGGAAAGAAAAACTGTTTTTT. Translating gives CASRPTGRKEKLFF.

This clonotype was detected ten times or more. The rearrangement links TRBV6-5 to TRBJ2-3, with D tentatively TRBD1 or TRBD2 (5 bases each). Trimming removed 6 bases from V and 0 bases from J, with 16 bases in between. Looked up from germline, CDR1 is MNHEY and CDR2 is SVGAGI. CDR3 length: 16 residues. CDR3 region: CASSRLRDLSTDTQYF. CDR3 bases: TGTGCCAGCAGCCGCCTCCGGGACCTAAGCACAGATACGCAGTATTTT.

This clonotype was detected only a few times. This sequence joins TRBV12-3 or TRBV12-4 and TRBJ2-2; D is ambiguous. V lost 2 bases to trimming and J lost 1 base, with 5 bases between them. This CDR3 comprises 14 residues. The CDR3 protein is CASSLWGNTGELFF. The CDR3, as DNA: TGTGCCAGCAGTTTATGGGGGAACACCGGGGAGCTGTTTTTT.

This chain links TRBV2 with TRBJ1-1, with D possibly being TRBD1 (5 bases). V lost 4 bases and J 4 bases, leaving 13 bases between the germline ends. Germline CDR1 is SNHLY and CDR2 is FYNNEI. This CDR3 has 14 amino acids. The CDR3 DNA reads TGTGCCAGCAGTGCACAGGAGAGTGTCACTGAAGCTTTCTTT. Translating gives CASSAQESVTEAFF.

CDR3 region: CASSYLGKNIQYF. The CDR3 region has the DNA TGTGCCAGCAGTTACCTGGGGAAAAACATTCAGTACTTC. The chain couples TRBV7-2 to TRBJ2-4; no definite D call. V was pared by 6 bases and J by 4 bases, with 10 bases between. In germline, CDR1 is SGHTA, CDR2 FQGNSA. The CDR3 runs to 13 residues.